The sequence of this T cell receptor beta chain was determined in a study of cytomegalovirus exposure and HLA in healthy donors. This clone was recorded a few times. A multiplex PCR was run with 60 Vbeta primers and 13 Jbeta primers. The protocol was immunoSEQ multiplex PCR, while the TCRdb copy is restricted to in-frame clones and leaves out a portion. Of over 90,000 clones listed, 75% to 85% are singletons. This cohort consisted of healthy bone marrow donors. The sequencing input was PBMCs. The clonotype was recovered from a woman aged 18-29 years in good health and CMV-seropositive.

In nucleotides, the CDR3 is TGTGCCAGTAGTATCGGGGGGATGGCTAATGAAAAACTGTTTTTT. Encoded protein: CASSIGGMANEKLFF. V and J are TRBV19 and TRBJ1-4, with D perhaps matching TRBD1 (5 bases). V was clipped by 3 bases and J by 3 bases, with 11 bases between them. Germline CDR1 is LNHDA and CDR2 is SQIVND (reference sequence). The CDR3 covers 15 residues.